These 32 T cell receptor beta chains share one sample of origin, sequenced in a study of T cell changes during pregnancy in multiple sclerosis. Clones were sequenced by immunoSEQ multiplex PCR, and TCRdb holds only the in-frame ones, with some missing. The data contain approximately 51,000 clones, about 92% of them seen just once; the ten biggest clones take up 0.45% to 0.65%. The sequencing here drew on CD4+ T cells from peripheral blood mononuclear cells, taken after pregnancy. All receptors derive from a female donor with multiple sclerosis, enrolled in a pregnancy study.

The gene calls are TRBV27 and TRBJ1-1; D is unclear. Deletions cut 5 bases from V and 5 bases from J, with 12 bases between. Germline CDR1 and CDR2: MNHEY and SMNVEV (reference sequence). This CDR3 has 13 amino acids. The CDR3 DNA is TGTGCCAGCAGTGGGCCCACTAGGACTGAAGCTTTCTTT. Residues: CASSGPTRTEAFF.

The chain joins TRBV7-3 to TRBJ1-1; D gene uncertain. The CDR3 has 13 residues. Trimming stripped 5 bases from V and 1 base from J, with 8 bases between. Germline V gene lookup returns CDR1 SGHTA and CDR2 FQGTGA. In DNA, the CDR3 is TGTGCCAGCAGCCCCGACAAGAACACTGAAGCTTTCTTT. It translates to CASSPDKNTEAFF. Filled out from reference TRBV7-3 and TRBJ1-1, the complete variable domain reads GAGVSQTPSNKVTEKGKYVELRCDPISGHTALYWYRQSLGQGPEFLIYFQGTGAADDSGLPNDRFFAVRPEGSVSTLKIQRTERGDSAVYLCASSPDKNTEAFFGQGTRLTVV.

The rearrangement joins TRBV18 to TRBJ2-3, with 11 bases fitting TRBD2. Germline lookup yields CDR1 KGHSH and CDR2 LQKENI. This CDR3 has 16 amino acids. Unmatched junction bases numbered 5, after V lost 1 base and J lost 5 bases. The CDR3: CASSPLGTSGEDTQYF. The CDR3 DNA sequence: TGTGCCAGCTCACCACTCGGGACTAGCGGAGAAGATACGCAGTATTTT.

The chain couples TRBV19 to TRBJ1-1, with 8 bases matching TRBD1. From germline, CDR1 is LNHDA and CDR2 SQIVND (reference sequence). Unmatched junction bases numbered 7, after V lost 6 bases and J lost 4 bases. The CDR3 is 14 residues long. Here the CDR3 reads CASRPQGAGTEAFF. The CDR3 nucleotides are TGTGCCAGTAGGCCTCAGGGGGCTGGCACTGAAGCTTTCTTT.

The CDR3 region is CASSMRKGWTGGDQYF. The CDR3 DNA is TGTGCCAGTAGTATGAGGAAGGGCTGGACAGGGGGCGACCAGTACTTC. The chain uses TRBV19 and TRBJ2-5, with 11 bases identical to TRBD1. With 3 bases clipped from V and 10 bases from J, the junction kept 13 bases outside the gene matches. This CDR3 contains 16 residues. Germline V gene data show CDR1 as LNHDA and CDR2 as SQIVND (reference sequence).

The V call is TRBV6-1, the J call TRBJ2-4; weak D call: TRBD1 (5 bases). The CDR3 sequence is 15 residues long. CDR1 and CDR2 (germline): MNHNS, SASEGT. The V end was cut by 3 bases, the J end by 8 bases, with 17 bases between. The CDR3 sequence: CASSDRQIVKDIQYF. The CDR3 region has the DNA TGTGCCAGCAGTGACCGACAGATTGTCAAGGACATTCAGTACTTC.

The rearrangement uses TRBV7-2 and TRBJ2-2; 8 nucleotides match TRBD2. V lost 5 bases, J lost 1 base, and 12 bases stayed unmatched. The germline V gene has CDR1 SGHTA and CDR2 FQGNSA. The CDR3 runs 18 residues. CDR3 sequence: CASSRRLGAGGNTGELFF. Written as DNA, the CDR3 is TGTGCCAGCAGCCGCCGACTTGGCGCGGGAGGGAACACCGGGGAGCTGTTTTTT. The full variable domain, rest sourced from reference TRBV7-2 and TRBJ2-2, is GAGVSQSPSNKVTEKGKDVELRCDPISGHTALYWYRQSLGQGLEFLIYFQGNSAPDKSGLPSDRFSAERTGGSVSTLTIQRTQQEDSAVYLCASSRRLGAGGNTGELFFGEGSRLTVL.

The CDR3 sequence: CASRQGTTEAFF. The CDR3, as DNA: TGTGCCAGCAGACAGGGGACCACTGAAGCTTTCTTT. The chain recombines TRBV11-3 with TRBJ1-1; TRBD1 matches 7 bases. The V segment lost 6 bases and the J segment 4 bases; nucleotides outside the gene matches: 2. CDR1 and CDR2 (germline): SGHNT, YENEEA. The CDR3 is 12 amino acids.

This chain uses TRBV4-1 with TRBJ2-1; unclear D gene. The germline V gene encodes CDR1 MGHRA and CDR2 YSYEKL. V was trimmed by 1 base and J by 10 bases, leaving 20 bases between them. The CDR3 extends over 16 amino acids. For the CDR3, the DNA is TGCGCCAGCAGCCAAGCCCCAGCAGGTGGTGGATGGGAGCAGTTCTTC. Translation: CASSQAPAGGGWEQFF.

V usage is TRBV6-1 and J usage is TRBJ1-5; the D gene is possibly TRBD1 (6 bases). V was shortened by 2 bases and J by 5 bases, with 13 bases between the two germline ends. Germline V lookup: CDR1 MNHNS, CDR2 SASEGT. The length of the CDR3 is 15 residues. The CDR3 here is CASSETGSRDQPQHF. For the CDR3, the DNA is TGTGCCAGCAGTGAAACAGGGTCGCGGGATCAGCCCCAGCATTTT.

The chain combines TRBV7-2 with TRBJ1-1, with a weak D call TRBD1 (6 bases). The CDR3 extends over 15 amino acids. The germline gives CDR1 SGHTA, CDR2 FQGNSA. Trimming left V 1 base short and J 2 bases short, with 11 bases between. In DNA form, the CDR3 reads TGTGCCAGCAGCTTAGATGGGGGACAAAACACTGAAGCTTTCTTT. Protein sequence: CASSLDGGQNTEAFF.

The gene calls are TRBV13 and TRBJ2-1, with a possible D match to TRBD1 (6 bases). The CDR3 has 16 amino acids. Deletions cut 5 bases from V and 8 bases from J, with 22 bases between. The germline gives CDR1 PRHDT, CDR2 FYEKMQ (reference sequence). CDR3 coding DNA: TGTGCCAGCAGCCGACAACAGGGTCTTGTAGGGCATGAGCAGTTCTTC. Its translation: CASSRQQGLVGHEQFF.

The genes are TRBV29-1 and TRBJ2-7; 7 bases match TRBD2. This CDR3 comprises 13 residues. Per the germline V gene, CDR1 is SQVTM and CDR2 is ANQGSEA. Germline trimming cut 4 bases from V and 4 bases from J; bases unmatched to any gene: 7. The CDR3 loop is CSVGIAGEYEQYF. CDR3 sequence (DNA): TGCAGCGTTGGGATAGCGGGTGAATACGAGCAGTACTTC.

The rearrangement links TRBV7-9 to TRBJ2-1, with 9 bases matching TRBD2. The CDR3 covers 16 residues. CDR1 is SEHNR and CDR2 is FQNEAQ in the germline V gene (reference sequence). With V trimmed by 1 base and J by 7 bases, 8 bases remained unmatched. The CDR3 nucleotides are TGTGCCAGCAGCTTAGGGGGCGGGGGGGCTTGGAATGAGCAGTTCTTC. Protein sequence: CASSLGGGGAWNEQFF.

The chain recombines TRBV7-2 with TRBJ2-4; 10 bases line up with TRBD2. CDR1 SGHTA and CDR2 FQGNSA come from the germline V gene. V dropped 5 bases and J dropped 6; count of bases not matched to a gene: 10. This CDR3 is 16 amino acids long. CDR3 sequence: CASSPPGTSVGNIQYF. In DNA, the CDR3 is TGTGCCAGCAGCCCCCCCGGGACTAGCGTCGGAAACATTCAGTACTTC.

This chain links TRBV5-1 with TRBJ2-2; TRBD2 matches 9 bases. The CDR3 is 12 residues long. Germline V lookup: CDR1 SGHRS, CDR2 YFSETQ. V trimming: 6 bases; J trimming: 8 bases; junction bases outside the gene matches: 2. The CDR3 spells CASISGRGELFF. The CDR3 DNA sequence: TGCGCCAGCATTAGCGGGAGAGGGGAGCTGTTTTTT.

V usage is TRBV6-1 and J usage is TRBJ1-1, with 9 bases fitting TRBD1. Germline values: CDR1 MNHNS, CDR2 SASEGT. With 10 bases clipped from V and 4 bases from J, the junction kept 10 bases outside the gene matches. The CDR3 runs to 14 residues. DNA of the CDR3: TGTGCCACCCGACAGGGGGATCGTAGCACTGAAGCTTTCTTT. Protein product: CATRQGDRSTEAFF.

The chain couples TRBV9 to TRBJ2-1; 10 bases are a match to TRBD2. This CDR3 comprises 17 residues. Germline-derived CDR1 and CDR2 are SGDLS and YYNGEE. With 0 bases clipped from V and 2 bases from J, the junction kept 5 bases outside the gene matches. CDR3 amino acids: CASSVVSGTSAYNEQFF. Here the CDR3 DNA reads TGTGCCAGCAGCGTAGTTAGCGGGACTAGCGCCTACAATGAGCAGTTCTTC.

The chain's CDR3 is CASSPTLGAYNEQFF. CDR3 nucleotide sequence: TGTGCCAGCTCACCGACACTTGGGGCATACAATGAGCAGTTCTTC. J is TRBJ2-1 and V is TRBV18; the D gene is possibly TRBD1 (5 bases). V gave up 3 bases and J gave up 4 bases, with 13 bases separating them. The CDR3 totals 15 residues. Germline V gene sequence: CDR1 KGHSH, CDR2 LQKENI.

The V and J genes are TRBV19 and TRBJ2-1; 9 bases agree with TRBD2. The CDR3 is made up of 15 amino acids. The germline V gene has CDR1 LNHDA and CDR2 SQIVND (reference sequence). V shed 10 bases and J 0 bases; nucleotides not matched to a gene: 7. This CDR3 is CATSAGGSSYNEQFF. The CDR3 region has the DNA TGTGCCACCTCGGCGGGAGGGAGCTCCTACAATGAGCAGTTCTTC.

Points on this clone: One junction end does not reproduce the germline sequence, and a read error may be involved. The chain has TRBV7-7 and TRBJ2-2; TRBD1 is a possible D gene (5 bases). CDR1 is SSHAT, CDR2 FNYEAQ, per germline (reference sequence). The CDR3 totals 15 residues. CDR3 DNA sequence: TGTGCTAGCAGCACTGCGTCAGGGAACCCCGGGGAGCTGTTTTTT. Amino acids: CASSTASGNPGELFF. Filled out from reference TRBV7-7 and TRBJ2-2, the complete variable domain reads GAGVSQSPRYKVTKRGQDVTLRCDPISSHATLYWYQQALGQGPEFLTYFNYEAQPDKSGLPSDRFSAERPEGSISTLTIQRTEQRDSAMYRCASSTASGNPGELFFGEGSRLTVL.

Notes on this clone: One junction end disagrees with the germline gene, perhaps due to a read error. V gene TRBV7-7 combines with J gene TRBJ2-1; 9 nucleotides line up with TRBD2. Germline values: CDR1 SSHAT, CDR2 FNYEAQ (reference sequence). The CDR3 contains 15 residues. In nucleotides, the CDR3 is TGTGCTAGCAGCTTAGAACTAGCGGGCTACAATGAGCAGTTCTTC. This translates into CASSLELAGYNEQFF. The full variable domain, in which reference TRBV7-7 and TRBJ2-1 provide the parts outside the CDR3, is GAGVSQSPRYKVTKRGQDVTLRCDPISSHATLYWYQQALGQGPEFLTYFNYEAQPDKSGLPSDRFSAERPEGSISTLTIQRTEQRDSAMYRCASSLELAGYNEQFFGPGTRLTVL.

This clone has just one count. The rearrangement links TRBV7-2 to TRBJ2-4, with 7 bases lining up with TRBD1. This CDR3 has 15 residues. The germline V gene encodes CDR1 SGHTA and CDR2 FQGNSA. V lost 0 bases and J lost 8; bases outside the gene matches: 7. The CDR3 here is CASSLAWQGVHIQYF. The CDR3 nucleotides read TGTGCCAGCAGCTTAGCTTGGCAGGGGGTACACATTCAGTACTTC.

The chain uses TRBV2 and TRBJ2-7; the match to TRBD1 covers 10 bases. J lost 3 bases, V lost 4 bases, and 6 bases had no gene match. The CDR3 covers 15 residues. Germline V lookup: CDR1 SNHLY, CDR2 FYNNEI. The CDR3 DNA reads as TGTGCCAGCAGTGCCACGACAGGGGGCTTCTACGAGCAGTACTTC. This sequence encodes CASSATTGGFYEQYF. The complete variable domain, with remaining parts taken from reference TRBV2 and TRBJ2-7, reads EPEVTQTPSHQVTQMGQEVILRCVPISNHLYFYWYRQILGQKVEFLVSFYNNEISEKSEIFDDQFSVERPDGSNFTLKIRSTKLEDSAMYFCASSATTGGFYEQYFGPGTRLTVT.

This clone was observed a few times. This chain uses TRBV7-9 with TRBJ2-1; 8 bases map to TRBD2. J gave up 6 bases and V 1 base, and 8 bases lay outside the gene matches. CDR1 is SEHNR and CDR2 is FQNEAQ in the germline V gene (reference sequence). There are 16 residues in the CDR3. The CDR3 sequence is CASSLVRSGSLNEQFF. CDR3 nucleotide sequence: TGTGCCAGCAGCTTAGTGCGCAGCGGGAGTCTCAATGAGCAGTTCTTC.

The J gene is TRBJ2-1, the V gene TRBV6-5, with D uncertain. CDR1 MNHEY and CDR2 SVGAGI come from the germline V gene. V was cut by 2 bases and J by 10 bases, with 12 bases left in between. CDR3 length: 13 residues. CDR3 residues: CASSYASLREQFF. CDR3 DNA: TGTGCCAGCAGTTACGCGTCCCTGAGGGAGCAGTTCTTC.

The chain couples TRBV30 to TRBJ2-3; 10 nucleotides line up with TRBD2. The CDR3 runs to 16 residues. Unmatched junction bases numbered 4, after V lost 1 base and J lost 0 bases. Germline CDR1 reads GTSNPN; CDR2 reads SVGIG (reference sequence). CDR3 nucleotides: TGTGCCTGGAGTGCCGGTAGCGGGAGGAGCACAGATACGCAGTATTTT. Encoded protein: CAWSAGSGRSTDTQYF.

The rearrangement uses TRBV19 and TRBJ1-3, with D possibly matching TRBD1 (5 bases). The ends were cut back, 3 bases at V and 0 bases at J, with 9 bases in the middle. The V gene's germline CDR1 is LNHDA and CDR2 SQIVND (reference sequence). CDR3 length: 15 amino acids. The CDR3 protein is CASSITGLSGNTIYF. The CDR3 nucleotides read TGTGCCAGTAGTATCACAGGCCTCTCTGGAAACACCATATATTTT.

This rearrangement joins TRBV15 to TRBJ1-3, with D possibly matching TRBD1 (5 bases). Trimming left V 0 bases short and J 4 bases short, with 13 bases between. This CDR3 contains 16 residues. CDR1 and CDR2 (germline): LNHNV, YYDKDF (reference sequence). The CDR3 loop is CATSRDGARNGNTIYF. CDR3 in DNA: TGTGCCACCAGCAGAGATGGGGCCAGGAACGGAAACACCATATATTTT.

The chain uses TRBV7-2 and TRBJ2-1, with 8 bases aligning to TRBD2. With 5 bases clipped from V and 3 bases from J, the junction kept 6 bases outside the gene matches. This CDR3 region has 15 residues. CDR1 is SGHTA, CDR2 FQGNSA, per germline. CDR3 amino acids: CASSATGTSYNEQFF. CDR3 coding DNA: TGTGCCAGCAGCGCGACCGGGACTAGCTACAATGAGCAGTTCTTC.

V usage is TRBV7-6 and J usage is TRBJ2-4, with a weak D call TRBD2 (6 bases). The germline V gene encodes CDR1 SGHVS and CDR2 FNYEAQ. Trimming cost V 2 bases and J 12 bases, with 17 bases left between them. This CDR3 has 14 amino acids. The CDR3 nucleotides are TGTGCCAGCAGCTTAACGGAGGGAGCCTTAGATCAGTACTTC. Its translation is CASSLTEGALDQYF.

This chain joins TRBV25-1 and TRBJ2-1; D is unclear. CDR1 MGHDK and CDR2 SYGVNS come from the germline V gene. Trimming stripped 0 bases from V and 8 bases from J, with 14 bases between. The CDR3 totals 15 residues. The CDR3 sequence is CASSEYDKMVDEQFF. The CDR3 region has the DNA TGTGCCAGCAGTGAATATGACAAAATGGTCGATGAGCAGTTCTTC.